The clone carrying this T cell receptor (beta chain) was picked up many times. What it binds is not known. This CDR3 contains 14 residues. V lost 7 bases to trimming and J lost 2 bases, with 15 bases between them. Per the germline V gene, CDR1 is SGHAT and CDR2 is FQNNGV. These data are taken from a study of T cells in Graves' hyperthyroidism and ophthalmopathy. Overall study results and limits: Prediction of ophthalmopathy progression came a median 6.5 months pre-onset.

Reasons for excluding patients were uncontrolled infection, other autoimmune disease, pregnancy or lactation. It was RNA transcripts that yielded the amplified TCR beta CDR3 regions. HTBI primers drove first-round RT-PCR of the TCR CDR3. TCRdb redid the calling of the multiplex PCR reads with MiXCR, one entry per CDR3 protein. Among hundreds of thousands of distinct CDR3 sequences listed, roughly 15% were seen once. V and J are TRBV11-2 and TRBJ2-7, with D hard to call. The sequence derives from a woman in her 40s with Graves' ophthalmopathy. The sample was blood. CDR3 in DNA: TGTGCCAGCACCTCAGACCCGGATACCTACGAGCAGTACTTC. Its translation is CASTSDPDTYEQYF.